This TCR beta chain comes out of a study of blood T cells in healthy people across ages. Trimming removed 6 bases from V and 0 bases from J; junction bases left unmatched: 8. The CDR3 is made up of 15 amino acids. Per the germline V gene, CDR1 is DFQATT and CDR2 is SNEGSKA (reference sequence). For the second PCR, which ran for about 7 to 11 cycles, a sample-barcoded 5' primer and a J-beta primer mix were used. Every single cDNA molecule received a tag from a template-switch adaptor with 12 random nucleotides. TCRdb reprocessed the 5' RACE reads via MiXCR and lists one record per CDR3 protein. Here the sample spans hundreds of thousands of distinct CDR3 sequences, under 65% being singletons. The table lists this clonotype with a count of one.

The clonotype comes from a woman older than 75 in good health. The source material was blood. V is TRBV20-1 and J is TRBJ2-4; 7 bases map to TRBD2. CDR3 DNA sequence: TGCAGTGCCCCGATGGGAGGGAGAGCCAAAAACATTCAGTACTTC. It encodes CSAPMGGRAKNIQYF.